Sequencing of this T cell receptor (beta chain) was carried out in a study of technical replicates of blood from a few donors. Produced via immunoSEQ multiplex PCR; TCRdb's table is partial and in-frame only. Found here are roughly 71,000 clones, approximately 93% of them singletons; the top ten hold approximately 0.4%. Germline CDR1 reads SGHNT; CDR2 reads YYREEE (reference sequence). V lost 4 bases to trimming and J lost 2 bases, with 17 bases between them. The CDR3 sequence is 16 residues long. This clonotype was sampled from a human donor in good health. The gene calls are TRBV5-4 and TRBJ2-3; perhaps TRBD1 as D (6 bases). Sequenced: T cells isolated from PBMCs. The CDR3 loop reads CASSPRVDRLTDTQYF. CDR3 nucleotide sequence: TGTGCCAGCAGCCCCCGGGTAGACAGGCTCACAGATACGCAGTATTTT.